This entry is about one T cell receptor (beta chain). As yet, its antigen is unknown. Assay used: immunoSEQ multiplex PCR; TCRdb lists only in-frame clones, some missing. The sample carries some 130,000 clones, around 90% recorded once. This sample stems from a study of T cell responses to AZD1222 COVID-19 vaccine. Study details: Pooling of second doses given at about 4 or about 12 weeks was done.

Study-level findings and limits: The number of AZD1222 recipients seropositive at baseline was only five or six. Nearly half of the spike-specific TCRs reportedly recognize variant regions that carry no mutations. Donors were chiefly white British, with a greater number of females, and clonal diversity was perhaps underestimated.

V was trimmed by 2 bases and J by 2 bases, leaving 8 bases between them. Germline V gene lookup returns CDR1 KGHSH and CDR2 LQKENI. The CDR3 spans 14 residues. This specimen was peripheral blood, taken on day 0 of AZD1222 vaccination. The chain has TRBV18 and TRBJ2-3; D gene uncertain. The source of this sequence is an adult in good health. The CDR3 nucleotides read TGTGCCAGCTCACCATCGGCAGACACAGATACGCAGTATTTT. Protein: CASSPSADTDTQYF.